This T cell receptor beta chain originates from a study of neurological immune-mediated disorders. Study observations and caveats: Phylogenetically, 18 of 34 multiple sclerosis patients' repertoires fell into one related-CDR3 cluster, a possible signature. HTLV-1-associated myelopathy had the most TCR clonal expansion, whereas multiple sclerosis had the least (lower than in healthy controls).

This clonotype was observed at least ten times. The antigen remains unidentified. As for the cDNA, it was generated by 5'RACE with 10-nucleotide random UMIs. Each CDR3 protein gets one entry after TCRdb re-called the 5' RACE reads with MiXCR. The sample yields roughly 100,000 distinct CDR3 sequences, approximately 3.3% seen once. Source material was 2 million unsorted PBMCs, stored at -80 °C in RNAlater. The CDR3 has 15 amino acids. Trimming took 4 bases from V and 5 from J, leaving 17 bases between them. Germline lookup yields CDR1 SGHRS and CDR2 YFSETQ. V usage is TRBV5-1 and J usage is TRBJ2-3; weak D call: TRBD2 (5 bases). Sequencing was done on a sample of PBMCs. This clonotype was obtained from a woman aged 18-29 years with multiple sclerosis. CDR3 bases: TGCGCCAGCAGCGTTGAGGGTGTTGTAGGAGATACGCAGTATTTT. Translating it yields CASSVEGVVGDTQYF.